Following are 20 T cell receptor beta chains from one sample sequenced in a study of long-term antiretroviral therapy in people with HIV. They ran version v3.0 of the immunoSEQ assay at survey level. Sequenced by immunoSEQ multiplex PCR; TCRdb stores in-frame clones only, minus some. The sample carries roughly 30,000 clones, around 85% recorded once. The specimen comprised unsorted PBMCs, sampled 4.7 to 5 years after starting antiretroviral therapy. The receptors stem from a man aged 35-49 years with HIV.

The chain is built from TRBV7-9 and TRBJ2-5, with 7 bases that match TRBD2. Unmatched junction bases numbered 8, after V lost 6 bases and J lost 1 base. CDR1 and CDR2 (germline): SEHNR, FQNEAQ (reference sequence). The CDR3 has 15 residues. CDR3 sequence (DNA): TGTGCCAGCAGTAAAGTCGGGGGGTCCCAAGAGACCCAGTACTTC. Its translation is CASSKVGGSQETQYF.

The CDR3 sequence: CASSPEGSSGANVLTF. The DNA for the CDR3 is TGCGCCAGCAGCCCAGAAGGGAGCTCTGGGGCCAACGTCCTGACTTTC. The rearrangement uses TRBV4-3 and TRBJ2-6, with D possibly being TRBD2 (5 bases). The CDR3 is 16 residues long. CDR1 LGHNA and CDR2 YSLEER come from the germline V gene. V was pared by 4 bases and J by 0 bases, with 10 bases between.

In its sample, this clone ranks as medium-sized. This chain joins TRBV7-8 and TRBJ1-2, with 9 nucleotides matching TRBD1. Per the germline V gene, CDR1 is SGHVS and CDR2 is FQNEAQ. Trimming removed 5 bases from V and 6 bases from J; junction bases left unmatched: 16. The CDR3 contains 17 residues. The CDR3 DNA is TGTGCCAGCAGCAGACCGGGACAGGGAATGAGGGTGGATGGCTACACCTTC. Translated: CASSRPGQGMRVDGYTF.

There are a few counts of this clone. CDR3 coding DNA: TGTGCCAGCAGCCAAGAAGGGGGGACTAGCGGGAGAACAGATACGCAGTATTTT. Translated: CASSQEGGTSGRTDTQYF. The rearrangement links TRBV4-2 to TRBJ2-3; TRBD2 aligns across 14 bases. This CDR3 region has 18 residues. CDR1 and CDR2 from the germline V gene are LGHNA and YNFKEQ. V gave up 0 bases and J gave up 3 bases; unmatched junction bases: 5.

This clone turned up a few times. The CDR3 DNA sequence: TGCGCCAGCAGCTTGGATGGGATGGGGGGCTACACCTTC. Amino acids: CASSLDGMGGYTF. The chain links TRBV5-1 to TRBJ1-2; no definite D call. V was shortened by 0 bases and J by 8 bases, with 11 bases between the two germline ends. CDR3 length equals 13 residues. In germline, CDR1 is SGHRS, CDR2 YFSETQ.

The V gene is TRBV7-2, the J gene TRBJ2-7, with D perhaps TRBD2 (6 bases). The CDR3 sequence is 14 residues long. Trimming stripped 6 bases from V and 0 bases from J, with 12 bases between. The germline V gene has CDR1 SGHTA and CDR2 FQGNSA. The CDR3 DNA follows: TGTGCCAGCAGGCGACTAGGGAGCTCCTACGAGCAGTACTTC. As protein: CASRRLGSSYEQYF. Combining the CDR3 with reference TRBV7-2 and TRBJ2-7 gives the whole variable domain GAGVSQSPSNKVTEKGKDVELRCDPISGHTALYWYRQSLGQGLEFLIYFQGNSAPDKSGLPSDRFSAERTGGSVSTLTIQRTQQEDSAVYLCASRRLGSSYEQYFGPGTRLTVT.

The V call is TRBV12-2, the J call TRBJ1-5; the table's D call, TRBD1, was not checked against the DNA. TRBV12-2 is marked as a pseudogene. This CDR3 contains 16 residues. For the CDR3, the DNA is TGTGCAAGTCGCTTAGCGCGCGGACAGATCAATCAGCCCCAGCATTTT. This translates into CASRLARGQINQPQHF.

The chain combines TRBV7-2 with TRBJ2-2, with 8 positions matching TRBD2. This CDR3 comprises 15 residues. Germline V lookup: CDR1 SGHTA, CDR2 FQGNSA. The ends lost 8 bases at V and 4 bases at J; junction bases unmatched: 9. CDR3 DNA: TGTGCCAGCCCTGAACCGGGGGGGCGCACCGGGGAGCTGTTTTTT. It encodes CASPEPGGRTGELFF.

The chain links TRBV5-8 to TRBJ2-7, with TRBD1 matching over 9 bases. V was pared by 3 bases and J by 0 bases, with 4 bases of the junction left unmatched. The length of the CDR3 is 15 residues. The germline V gene encodes CDR1 SGHTS and CDR2 YDEGEE. CDR3 sequence: CASSSGTGSSYEQYF. CDR3 bases: TGTGCCAGCAGCTCAGGGACAGGGAGCTCCTACGAGCAGTACTTC. Supplemented by reference TRBV5-8 and TRBJ2-7, the full variable domain reads EAGVTQSPTHLIKTRGQQATLRCSPISGHTSVYWYQQALGLGLQFLLWYDEGEERNRGNFPPRFSGRQFPNYSSELNVNALELEDSALYLCASSSGTGSSYEQYFGPGTRLTVT.

This chain connects TRBV7-6 to TRBJ1-1; perhaps TRBD1 as D (6 bases). This CDR3 contains 14 residues. The germline CDR1 and CDR2 sequences are SGHVS and FNYEAQ. Trimming stripped 5 bases from V and 1 base from J, with 11 bases between. The CDR3 DNA follows: TGTGCCAGCAGCCCGTGGACAGCGAACACTGAAGCTTTCTTT. It translates to CASSPWTANTEAFF.

The rearrangement links TRBV6-1 to TRBJ2-7; 9 positions agree with TRBD2. The CDR3 consists of 14 residues. V lost 7 bases and J lost 3; bases outside the gene matches: 7. Germline CDR1 reads MNHNS; CDR2 reads SASEGT. The chain's CDR3 is CASNERGALYEQYF. The CDR3 nucleotides are TGTGCCAGCAACGAGCGGGGGGCCCTCTACGAGCAGTACTTC.

CDR3 coding DNA: TGTGCCAGCAGTCCAGGGACTACCAACAATGAGCAGTTCTTC. It encodes CASSPGTTNNEQFF. The chain joins TRBV27 to TRBJ2-1, with 7 positions matching TRBD2. With V trimmed by 5 bases and J by 5 bases, 6 bases remained unmatched. The length of the CDR3 is 14 residues. Germline V lookup: CDR1 MNHEY, CDR2 SMNVEV (reference sequence).

The V and J genes are TRBV2 and TRBJ2-3; unclear D gene. CDR3 length equals 15 residues. CDR1 is SNHLY and CDR2 is FYNNEI in the germline V gene. The germline V and J ends were trimmed by 6 bases and 0 bases, with 13 bases remaining between them. CDR3 sequence: CASSRLLGSTDTQYF. The CDR3 DNA follows: TGTGCCAGCAGCAGACTCCTCGGGAGCACAGATACGCAGTATTTT. The entire variable domain, with the rest obtained from reference TRBV2 and TRBJ2-3, is as follows: EPEVTQTPSHQVTQMGQEVILRCVPISNHLYFYWYRQILGQKVEFLVSFYNNEISEKSEIFDDQFSVERPDGSNFTLKIRSTKLEDSAMYFCASSRLLGSTDTQYFGPGTRLTVL.

V gene TRBV4-1 combines with J gene TRBJ2-7; possibly TRBD1 for D (6 bases). The germline CDR1 and CDR2 sequences are MGHRA and YSYEKL. The CDR3 runs to 14 residues. Trimming left V 4 bases short and J 5 bases short, with 15 bases between. Here the CDR3 DNA reads TGCGCCAGCAGCCCCAATCCAGGGGATGACGAGCAGTACTTC. Its translation: CASSPNPGDDEQYF.

The chain recombines TRBV2 with TRBJ1-2, with D possibly being TRBD1 (5 bases). Deletions cut 8 bases from V and 4 bases from J, with 17 bases between. Germline CDR1 is SNHLY and CDR2 is FYNNEI. This CDR3 has 14 residues. DNA for the CDR3: TGTGCCAGCGGGATTACAGGAGGGTCCTATGGCTACACCTTC. This gives the protein CASGITGGSYGYTF.

This clone was counted a few times. The chain joins TRBV2 to TRBJ2-1; 11 positions match TRBD2. Germline V CDR1 and CDR2: SNHLY, FYNNEI. The CDR3 is made up of 15 amino acids. The junction had 8 bases not matched to a gene; V was cut back by 5 bases and J by 8 bases. CDR3 loop: CASSTGTSGLYEQFF. In DNA, the CDR3 is TGTGCCAGCAGTACCGGGACTAGCGGTCTCTATGAGCAGTTCTTC.

This clone was counted only a few times. The V and J genes are TRBV7-2 and TRBJ2-7; D gene unclear. The CDR3 is 13 residues long. Trimming removed 3 bases from V and 0 bases from J, with 6 bases in between. Germline values: CDR1 SGHTA, CDR2 FQGNSA. CDR3 loop: CASSFANSYEQYF. The CDR3 DNA reads TGTGCCAGCAGCTTTGCAAACTCCTACGAGCAGTACTTC. The full variable domain, its missing parts supplied by reference TRBV7-2 and TRBJ2-7, is GAGVSQSPSNKVTEKGKDVELRCDPISGHTALYWYRQSLGQGLEFLIYFQGNSAPDKSGLPSDRFSAERTGGSVSTLTIQRTQQEDSAVYLCASSFANSYEQYFGPGTRLTVT.

The rearrangement uses TRBV6-6 and TRBJ2-7; 11 positions match TRBD1. The germline gives CDR1 MNHNY, CDR2 SVGAGI (reference sequence). Unmatched junction bases numbered 2, after V lost 4 bases and J lost 6 bases. This CDR3 contains 13 residues. The CDR3 is CASSWDRGFEQYF. The CDR3 region has the DNA TGTGCCAGCAGTTGGGACAGGGGGTTCGAGCAGTACTTC.

J is TRBJ1-1 and V is TRBV7-6; D is perhaps TRBD1 (5 bases). The germline gives CDR1 SGHVS, CDR2 FNYEAQ. V was clipped by 5 bases and J by 10 bases, with 23 bases between them. This CDR3 comprises 15 residues. The CDR3 coding sequence is TGTGCCAGCAGCGGTCCGAGGGCAGGGAATAACGTAGCTTTCTTT. It yields the protein CASSGPRAGNNVAFF. Using reference TRBV7-6 and TRBJ1-1 for the parts outside the CDR3, the full variable domain is GAGVSQSPRYKVTKRGQDVALRCDPISGHVSLYWYRQALGQGPEFLTYFNYEAQQDKSGLPNDRFSAERPEGSISTLTIQRTEQRDSAMYRCASSGPRAGNNVAFFGQGTRLTVV.

In its sample, this clone was seen once. The chain is built from TRBV14 and TRBJ2-5; no definite D call. Germline CDR1 is SGHDN and CDR2 is FVKESK. CDR3 length: 13 residues. V was pared by 0 bases and J by 7 bases, with 9 bases between. This CDR3 is CASSQDYIGTQYF. CDR3 coding DNA: TGTGCCAGCAGCCAAGATTACATAGGGACCCAGTACTTC.